This TCR beta chain stems from a study of blood T cell repertoires in COVID-19. Study in general: COVID-19 samples from acute and convalescent phases originated in the United States, Italy and Spain. T cells, B-cell-depleted T cells, or PBMCs supplied cDNA or gDNA.

As originally analysed: Counts of nucleated cells, estimated from reference gene primer amplification, were obtained. The assay was immunoSEQ multiplex PCR, and TCRdb's table has in-frame clones only and misses some. D and trimming come from the DNA, and the V and J calls and clone size come from that table. The repertoire includes approximately 200,000 clones, 80% of them detected once, and approximately 7.4% sits in the top ten. Germline V gives CDR1 SGHNT, CDR2 YENEEA. V shed 3 bases and J shed 3 bases, with 6 bases lying between them. The CDR3 contains 12 residues. V usage is TRBV11-3 and J usage is TRBJ2-7; D gene uncertain. The receptor comes from a woman in her thirties or forties with acute COVID-19. Material for sequencing was PBMCs or T cells enriched from blood (not recorded which). DNA for the CDR3: TGTGCCAGCAGCTTGGGCAACTACGAGCAGTACTTC. Its translation: CASSLGNYEQYF. The variable domain in full, with the rest retrieved from reference TRBV11-3 and TRBJ2-7, is EAGVVQSPRYKIIEKKQPVAFWCNPISGHNTLYWYLQNLGQGPELLIRYENEEAVDDSQLPKDRFSAERLKGVDSTLKIQPAELGDSAVYLCASSLGNYEQYFGPGTRLTVT.